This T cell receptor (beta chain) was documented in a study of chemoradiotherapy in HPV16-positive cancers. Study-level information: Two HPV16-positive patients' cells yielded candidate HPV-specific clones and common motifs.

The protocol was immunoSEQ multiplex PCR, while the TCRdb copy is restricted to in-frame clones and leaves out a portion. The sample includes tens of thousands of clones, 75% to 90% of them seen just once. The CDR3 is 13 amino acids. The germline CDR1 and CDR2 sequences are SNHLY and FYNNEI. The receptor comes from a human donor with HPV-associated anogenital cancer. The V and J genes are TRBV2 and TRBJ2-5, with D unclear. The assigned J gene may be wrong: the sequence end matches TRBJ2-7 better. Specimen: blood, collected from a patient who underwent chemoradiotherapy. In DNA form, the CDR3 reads TGTGCCAGCAGTGAGGACGGGCCCTACGAGCAGTACTTC. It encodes CASSEDGPYEQYF.